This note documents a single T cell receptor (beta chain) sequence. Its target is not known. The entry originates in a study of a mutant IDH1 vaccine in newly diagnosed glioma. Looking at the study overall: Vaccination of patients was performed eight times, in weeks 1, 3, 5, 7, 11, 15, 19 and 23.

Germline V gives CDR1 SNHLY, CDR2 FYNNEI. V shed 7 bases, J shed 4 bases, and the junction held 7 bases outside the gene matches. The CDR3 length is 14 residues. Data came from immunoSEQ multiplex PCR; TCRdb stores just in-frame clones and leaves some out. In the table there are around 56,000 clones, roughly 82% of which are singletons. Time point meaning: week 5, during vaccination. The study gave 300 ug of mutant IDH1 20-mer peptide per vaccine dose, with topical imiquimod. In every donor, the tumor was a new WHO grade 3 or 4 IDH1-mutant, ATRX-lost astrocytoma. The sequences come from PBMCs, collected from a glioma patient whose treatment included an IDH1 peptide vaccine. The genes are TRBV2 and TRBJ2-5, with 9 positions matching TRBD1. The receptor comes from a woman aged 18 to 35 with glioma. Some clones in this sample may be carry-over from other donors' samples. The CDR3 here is CASTGTGMRETQYF. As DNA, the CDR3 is TGTGCCAGCACCGGGACAGGGATGCGAGAGACCCAGTACTTC.